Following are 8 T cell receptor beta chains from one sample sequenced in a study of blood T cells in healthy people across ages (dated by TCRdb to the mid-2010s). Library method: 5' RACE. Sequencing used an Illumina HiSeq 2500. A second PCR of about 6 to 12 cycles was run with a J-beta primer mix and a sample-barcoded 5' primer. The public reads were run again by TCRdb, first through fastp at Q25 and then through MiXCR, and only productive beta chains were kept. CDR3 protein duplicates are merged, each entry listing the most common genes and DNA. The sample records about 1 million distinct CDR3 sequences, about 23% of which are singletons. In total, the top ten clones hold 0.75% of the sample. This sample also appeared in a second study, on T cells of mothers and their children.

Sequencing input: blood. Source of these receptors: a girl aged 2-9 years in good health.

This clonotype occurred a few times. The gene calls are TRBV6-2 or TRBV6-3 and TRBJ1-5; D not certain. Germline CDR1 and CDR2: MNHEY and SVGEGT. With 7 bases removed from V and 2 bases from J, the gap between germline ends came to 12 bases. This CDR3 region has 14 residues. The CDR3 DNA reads TGTGCCAGCACCAGAAATTTGGGCAATCAGCCCCAGCATTTT. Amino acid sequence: CASTRNLGNQPQHF.

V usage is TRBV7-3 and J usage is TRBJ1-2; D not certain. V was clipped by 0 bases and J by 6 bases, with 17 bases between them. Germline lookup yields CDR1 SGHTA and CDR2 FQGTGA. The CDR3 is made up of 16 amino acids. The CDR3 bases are TGTGCCAGCAGCTTAACGTGGCAGGCCGACGTGGATGGCTACACCTTC. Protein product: CASSLTWQADVDGYTF.

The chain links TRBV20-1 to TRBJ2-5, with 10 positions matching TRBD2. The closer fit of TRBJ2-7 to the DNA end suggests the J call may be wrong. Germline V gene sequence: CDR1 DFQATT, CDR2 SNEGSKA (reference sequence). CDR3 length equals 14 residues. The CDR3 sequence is CSARVVAGGNEQYF. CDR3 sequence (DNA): TGCAGTGCTAGAGTGGTAGCGGGAGGAAACGAGCAGTACTTC.

The CDR3 spells CASSYGDSTNEKLFF. CDR3 DNA: TGTGCCAGCAGTTACGGGGATTCAACTAATGAAAAACTGTTTTTT. The chain couples TRBV6-6 to TRBJ1-4; D call uncertain. The CDR3 has 15 residues. V was trimmed by 2 bases and J by 0 bases, leaving 7 bases between them. CDR1 MNHNY and CDR2 SVGAGI come from the germline V gene (reference sequence).

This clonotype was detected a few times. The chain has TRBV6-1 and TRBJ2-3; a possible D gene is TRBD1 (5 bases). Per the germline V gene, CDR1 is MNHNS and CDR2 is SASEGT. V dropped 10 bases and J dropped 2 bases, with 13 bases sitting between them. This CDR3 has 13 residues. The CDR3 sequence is CATRQLHTDTQYF. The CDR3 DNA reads TGTGCCACGCGACAGTTACACACAGATACGCAGTATTTT.

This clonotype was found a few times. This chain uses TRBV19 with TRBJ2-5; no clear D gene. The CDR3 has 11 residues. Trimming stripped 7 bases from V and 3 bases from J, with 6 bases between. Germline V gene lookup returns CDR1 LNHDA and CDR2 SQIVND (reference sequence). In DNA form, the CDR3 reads TGTGCCAGTATGAAGAAAGAGACCCAGTACTTC. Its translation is CASMKKETQYF.

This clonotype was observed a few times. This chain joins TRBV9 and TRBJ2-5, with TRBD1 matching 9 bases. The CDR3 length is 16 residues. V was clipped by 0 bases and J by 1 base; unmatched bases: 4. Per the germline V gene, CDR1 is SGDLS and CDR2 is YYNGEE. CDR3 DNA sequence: TGTGCCAGCAGCGTAGCCCCGACAGGGGGCCAAGAGACCCAGTACTTC. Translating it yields CASSVAPTGGQETQYF.

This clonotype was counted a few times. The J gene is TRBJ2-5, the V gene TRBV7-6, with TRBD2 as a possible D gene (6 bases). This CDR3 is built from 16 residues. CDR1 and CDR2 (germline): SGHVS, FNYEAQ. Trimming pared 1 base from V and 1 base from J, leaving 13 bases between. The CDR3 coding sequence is TGTGCCAGCAGCTTAGGGAGGGTTAGCTTCCAAGAGACCCAGTACTTC. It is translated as CASSLGRVSFQETQYF.